These 22 T cell receptor beta chains originate from one sample sequenced in a study of OX40 agonist ivuxolimab in advanced cancers. Clones were read by immunoSEQ multiplex PCR, and TCRdb kept only the in-frame ones, dropping some. Of roughly 70,000 clones detected, approximately 80% appear once; the ten largest clones hold approximately 1%. The sequencing here drew on CD4+ or CD8+ T cells sorted from blood, taken in a trial of the OX40 agonist ivuxolimab. These receptors were taken from an adult with an advanced solid tumor such as melanoma, head and neck, liver or kidney cancer.

This rearrangement joins TRBV5-6 to TRBJ1-6; no firm D call. The CDR3 loop spans 18 amino acids. The V and J ends lost 2 bases and 0 bases respectively, with 15 bases between them. The V gene's germline CDR1 is SGHDT and CDR2 YYEEEE. The CDR3 here is CASSFIRATSSYNSPLHF. The CDR3 region has the DNA TGTGCCAGCAGCTTTATTAGAGCGACGAGCTCCTATAATTCACCCCTCCACTTT.

This clone occurred once. V usage is TRBV7-6 and J usage is TRBJ2-3, with a weak D call TRBD2 (5 bases). This CDR3 has 16 residues. Per germline, CDR1 SGHVS and CDR2 FNYEAQ. V lost 1 base to trimming and J lost 1 base, with 12 bases between them. The CDR3 here is CASSLVSSPRTDTQYF. The CDR3 DNA sequence: TGTGCCAGCAGCTTAGTTTCTAGCCCACGCACAGATACGCAGTATTTT.

CDR3 sequence reads: CASSQTRTTKLFF. The CDR3 coding sequence is TGTGCCAGCAGTCAGACAAGGACCACAAAACTGTTTTTT. J is TRBJ1-4 and V is TRBV6-5, with D unresolved. The CDR3 has 13 residues. The germline V and J ends were trimmed by 5 bases and 10 bases, with 14 bases remaining between them. CDR1 MNHEY and CDR2 SVGAGI come from the germline V gene.

The V gene is TRBV27, the J gene TRBJ2-1; D is unclear. V was shortened by 3 bases and J by 8 bases, with 14 bases between the two germline ends. The germline CDR1 and CDR2 sequences are MNHEY and SMNVEV (reference sequence). The CDR3 is made up of 14 amino acids. CDR3 region: CASSFGLVRYEQFF. The DNA of the CDR3 is TGTGCCAGCAGTTTCGGGCTAGTGAGGTATGAGCAGTTCTTC.

This clone was detected once. The chain joins TRBV9 to TRBJ2-1; 11 bases align to TRBD2. The CDR3 sequence is 15 residues long. Germline CDR1 and CDR2: SGDLS and YYNGEE. Trimming at V came to 7 bases and at J to 4 bases, leaving 7 bases not matched to a gene. In nucleotides, the CDR3 is TGTGCCAGCGCCAGGATAGCGGGGGGGTACAATGAGCAGTTCTTC. Translated: CASARIAGGYNEQFF.

This chain links TRBV5-1 with TRBJ2-4, with TRBD1 identical over 7 bases. The CDR3 sequence is 13 residues long. The V and J ends lost 7 bases and 4 bases, in that order; junction bases with no gene match: 5. Per the germline V gene, CDR1 is SGHRS and CDR2 is YFSETQ. The CDR3 sequence is CASPRDRKNIQYF. The CDR3 nucleotides read TGCGCCAGCCCTAGGGACAGAAAAAACATTCAGTACTTC.

The J gene is TRBJ2-7, the V gene TRBV27, with D unclear. This CDR3 is 17 amino acids long. Germline-derived CDR1 and CDR2 are MNHEY and SMNVEV (reference sequence). V was trimmed by 3 bases and J by 1 base, leaving 19 bases between them. This chain's CDR3 is CASSLAGTAPGSYEQYF. In nucleotides, the CDR3 is TGTGCCAGCAGTTTGGCCGGTACAGCGCCGGGTTCCTACGAGCAGTACTTC.

Comments on this clone: This sample includes further DNA sequences coding for the same CDR3. This chain joins TRBV19 and TRBJ2-7; possibly TRBD1 for D (6 bases). This CDR3 has 13 residues. The germline gives CDR1 LNHDA, CDR2 SQIVND (reference sequence). Trimming removed 3 bases from V and 4 bases from J, with 10 bases in between. The CDR3 sequence is CASSITGSYEQYF. CDR3 sequence (DNA): TGTGCCAGTAGTATTACAGGGTCATACGAGCAGTACTTC.

The chain joins TRBV11-3 to TRBJ2-7, with 8 bases matching TRBD1. CDR1 SGHNT and CDR2 YENEEA come from the germline V gene. The CDR3 totals 14 residues. V dropped 2 bases and J dropped 4; count of bases not matched to a gene: 4. As DNA, the CDR3 is TGTGCCAGCAGCTTACAGGGGGCTGTATACGAGCAGTACTTC. Its translation: CASSLQGAVYEQYF.

This clone was recorded a few times. The chain combines TRBV10-3 with TRBJ1-2; D is possibly TRBD1 (6 bases). The CDR3 has 15 amino acids. The V gene lost 3 bases and the J gene lost 6 bases, with 17 bases spanning the gap. The germline V gene encodes CDR1 ENHRY and CDR2 SYGVKD. CDR3 protein: CAISDKTGGIHGYTF. The CDR3 DNA sequence: TGTGCCATCAGTGATAAGACAGGCGGGATCCATGGCTACACCTTC.

V is TRBV6-4 and J is TRBJ2-1; 9 bases agree with TRBD1. CDR3 length: 16 amino acids. The V gene's germline CDR1 is MRHNA and CDR2 SNTAGT. With V trimmed by 2 bases and J by 5 bases, 7 bases remained unmatched. CDR3 sequence reads: CASSDTGGAAHNEQFF. The CDR3, as DNA: TGTGCCAGCAGTGACACAGGGGGCGCGGCCCACAATGAGCAGTTCTTC.

This clone was counted between two and nine times. The rearrangement uses TRBV28 and TRBJ2-3; TRBD2 matches 8 bases. Trimming took 3 bases from V and 1 from J; bases not matched to a gene: 3. The CDR3 covers 15 residues. Per germline, CDR1 MDHEN and CDR2 SYDVKM. In DNA, the CDR3 is TGTGCCAGCAGTTTCCGCGGGGGGCGCACAGATACGCAGTATTTT. Translating gives CASSFRGGRTDTQYF.

A few counts support this clone. The chain employs TRBV19 and TRBJ1-1; D remains unclear. This CDR3 is built from 12 residues. V was cut by 5 bases and J by 3 bases, with 7 bases left in between. Germline V lookup: CDR1 LNHDA, CDR2 SQIVND (reference sequence). CDR3 amino acids: CASSPSYTEAFF. DNA of the CDR3: TGTGCCAGTAGTCCCAGCTACACTGAAGCTTTCTTT.

J is TRBJ2-3 and V is TRBV5-6, with D tentatively TRBD1 (5 bases). CDR3 size: 16 residues. Germline loops: CDR1 SGHDT, CDR2 YYEEEE. Trimming took 4 bases from V and 0 from J, leaving 15 bases between them. CDR3 amino acids: CASSPPGRGSTDTQYF. The CDR3 nucleotides are TGTGCCAGCAGCCCCCCCGGTAGGGGTAGCACAGATACGCAGTATTTT.

The DNA of the CDR3 is TGTGCCAGCAGCGTACAGGGGGATAATGAGCAGTTCTTC. Translation gives CASSVQGDNEQFF. The chain has TRBV9 and TRBJ2-1; 7 positions match TRBD1. With V trimmed by 1 base and J by 7 bases, 2 bases remained unmatched. CDR1 SGDLS and CDR2 YYNGEE come from the germline V gene. This CDR3 comprises 13 residues.

J is TRBJ2-2 and V is TRBV2; 10 bases align to TRBD1. V was pared by 7 bases and J by 4 bases, with 3 bases of the junction left unmatched. Germline CDR1 SNHLY, CDR2 FYNNEI. The CDR3 has 14 residues. CDR3 nucleotide sequence: TGTGCCAGCACGGGACAGGGGCCCACCGGGGAGCTGTTTTTT. Translated: CASTGQGPTGELFF.

The chain uses TRBV27 and TRBJ1-5; D is perhaps TRBD1 (6 bases). The germline V gene encodes CDR1 MNHEY and CDR2 SMNVEV (reference sequence). This CDR3 comprises 14 residues. V lost 5 bases and J lost 5, with 13 bases in between. Here the CDR3 reads CASSPLGGHQPQHF. The CDR3 DNA reads as TGTGCCAGCAGTCCCCTGGGGGGCCATCAGCCCCAGCATTTT.

This chain joins TRBV29-1 and TRBJ2-3, with D unclear. V shed 0 bases and J shed 2 bases, with 3 bases lying between them. This CDR3 spans 12 amino acids. Germline V gives CDR1 SQVTM, CDR2 ANQGSEA. DNA of the CDR3: TGCAGCGTTGAAGAGCTCACAGATACGCAGTATTTT. It yields the protein CSVEELTDTQYF.

This chain connects TRBV11-2 to TRBJ1-2; no firm D call. Looked up from germline, CDR1 is SGHAT and CDR2 is FQNNGV. Trimming shortened V by 4 bases and J by 6 bases, and 9 bases separated the two germline ends. The CDR3 loop spans 12 amino acids. The CDR3 sequence is CASSSYLNGYTF. CDR3 coding DNA: TGTGCCAGCAGCTCTTACTTGAATGGCTACACCTTC. The entire variable domain, with the rest obtained from reference TRBV11-2 and TRBJ1-2, is as follows: EAGVAQSPRYKIIEKRQSVAFWCNPISGHATLYWYQQILGQGPKLLIQFQNNGVVDDSQLPKDRFSAERLKGVDSTLKIQPAKLEDSAVYLCASSSYLNGYTFGSGTRLTVV.

The chain links TRBV18 to TRBJ1-1; D call uncertain. Trimming removed 5 bases at V and 1 base at J, with 8 bases between. This CDR3 spans 13 amino acids. The germline CDR1 and CDR2 sequences are KGHSH and LQKENI. CDR3 DNA: TGTGCCAGCTCAGGGAGGTCGAACACTGAAGCTTTCTTT. Protein product: CASSGRSNTEAFF.

J is TRBJ1-2 and V is TRBV28; D is perhaps TRBD1 (5 bases). V lost 7 bases and J lost 8, with 14 bases in between. The CDR3 length is 12 residues. Germline loops: CDR1 MDHEN, CDR2 SYDVKM. The CDR3 here is CASTEGARGYTF. The CDR3 nucleotides are TGTGCCAGCACCGAAGGGGCGAGGGGCTACACCTTC.

A single count supports this clone. The genes are TRBV7-9 and TRBJ2-5; the D is unclear. CDR3 length: 15 residues. V lost 3 bases to trimming and J lost 1 base, with 12 bases between them. Germline loops: CDR1 SEHNR, CDR2 FQNEAQ (reference sequence). CDR3 DNA: TGTGCCAGCAGCTTCTTAGGAAATCTCCAAGAGACCCAGTACTTC. This gives the protein CASSFLGNLQETQYF.